These 19 T cell receptor beta chains were sequenced from one sample in a study of T cell responses to AZD1222 COVID-19 vaccine. TCRdb keeps only in-frame clones here, not all; method: immunoSEQ multiplex PCR. Among under 150,000 clones listed, 75% to 90% were seen once. Sequenced here: peripheral blood, sampled on day 0 of AZD1222 vaccination. These receptors were taken from an adult in good health.

This CDR3 reads CASSPREGGLAGRETQYF. The CDR3 coding sequence is TGTGCCAGCAGCCCCCGAGAGGGGGGACTAGCGGGGAGAGAGACCCAGTACTTC. This chain connects TRBV9 to TRBJ2-5, with TRBD2 matching 13 bases. The trim removed 4 bases at V and 4 bases at J, leaving 13 bases unmatched. There are 18 residues in the CDR3. Germline lookup yields CDR1 SGDLS and CDR2 YYNGEE.

The rearrangement links TRBV19 to TRBJ2-2, with 10 bases identical to TRBD1. The CDR3 spans 12 residues. The V gene's germline CDR1 is LNHDA and CDR2 SQIVND (reference sequence). The junction had 7 bases not matched to a gene; V was cut back by 6 bases and J by 15 bases. The CDR3 DNA follows: TGTGCCAGTAGCACGGACAGGGGGAGGTTGTTTTTT. Protein product: CASSTDRGRLFF.

The rearrangement uses TRBV6-2 or TRBV6-3 and TRBJ2-1, with D unclear. CDR3 length: 13 residues. Germline CDR1 is MNHEY and CDR2 is SVGEGT. The germline V and J ends were trimmed by 3 bases and 5 bases, with 8 bases remaining between them. As DNA, the CDR3 is TGTGCCAGCAGTTATTGGCTGAACAATGAGCAGTTCTTC. This sequence encodes CASSYWLNNEQFF.

This sequence joins TRBV24-1 and TRBJ1-5; the D gene is possibly TRBD1 (5 bases). The germline gives CDR1 KGHDR, CDR2 SFDVKD. V lost 2 bases and J lost 2, with 12 bases in between. The CDR3 totals 16 residues. Written as DNA, the CDR3 is TGTGCCACCAGTGATTCGTGGGGGGATGGCAATCAGCCCCAGCATTTT. It translates to CATSDSWGDGNQPQHF.

The chain employs TRBV6-6 and TRBJ1-2; D is unclear. CDR3 length: 14 amino acids. Germline CDR1 is MNHNY and CDR2 is SVGAGI (reference sequence). Deletions cut 6 bases from V and 7 bases from J, with 18 bases between. The CDR3 region has the DNA TGTGCCAGCAGCCACCTCACTGGGCAAGGTGGCTACACCTTC. Protein: CASSHLTGQGGYTF.

The chain joins TRBV30 to TRBJ2-3; 10 bases line up with TRBD2. Germline V gene data show CDR1 as GTSNPN and CDR2 as SVGIG (reference sequence). The V and J ends lost 2 bases and 7 bases, in that order; junction bases with no gene match: 6. The CDR3 contains 14 residues. In nucleotides, the CDR3 is TGTGCCTGGAGTCAGCGGGGGGGCCGTCATACGCAGTATTTT. Its translation is CAWSQRGGRHTQYF.

V gene TRBV19 combines with J gene TRBJ1-2; D is uncertain. The germline gives CDR1 LNHDA, CDR2 SQIVND (reference sequence). This CDR3 is 12 amino acids long. Trimming took 8 bases from V and 0 from J, leaving 7 bases between them. CDR3 nucleotides: TGTGCCAGTGAGACCCCTAACTATGGCTACACCTTC. Encoded protein: CASETPNYGYTF.

The DNA for the CDR3 is TGTGCCAGCACCAAAACCGGGACTAGATACAACACCGGGGAGCTGTTTTTT. Translated: CASTKTGTRYNTGELFF. The rearrangement joins TRBV5-4 to TRBJ2-2, with 8 bases lining up with TRBD2. V dropped 6 bases and J dropped 2; count of bases not matched to a gene: 12. There are 17 residues in the CDR3. Germline lookup yields CDR1 SGHNT and CDR2 YYREEE (reference sequence).

CDR3 protein: CASSPLADNEQFF. The CDR3 DNA is TGTGCCAGCAGCCCACTAGCGGACAATGAGCAGTTCTTC. The chain is built from TRBV6-2 or TRBV6-3 and TRBJ2-1; TRBD2 agrees at 8 bases. This CDR3 has 13 amino acids. The ends lost 6 bases at V and 5 bases at J; junction bases unmatched: 3. The germline gives CDR1 MNHEY, CDR2 SVGEGT.

The chain uses TRBV11-3 and TRBJ1-6; weak D call: TRBD1 (5 bases). Trimming took off 3 bases at V and 9 bases at J, with 12 bases between the two ends. Germline V gene sequence: CDR1 SGHNT, CDR2 YENEEA. The CDR3 is made up of 14 amino acids. The CDR3 region is CASSFTGRSSPLHF. CDR3 DNA sequence: TGTGCCAGCAGCTTTACGGGGCGAAGTTCACCCCTCCACTTT.

The chain joins TRBV18 to TRBJ2-5, with 9 bases aligning to TRBD1. The CDR3 runs to 15 residues. Per the germline V gene, CDR1 is KGHSH and CDR2 is LQKENI. V was clipped by 6 bases and J by 3 bases; unmatched bases: 8. The CDR3 nucleotides are TGTGCCAGCTCGCCCGGACAGGGGAAGAAAGAGACCCAGTACTTC. The encoded protein is CASSPGQGKKETQYF.

The chain carries TRBV3-1 (or the pseudogene TRBV3-2) and TRBJ1-2, with D possibly matching TRBD1 (5 bases). The germline V and J ends were trimmed by 6 bases and 7 bases, with 12 bases remaining between them. Germline V lookup: CDR1 LGHDT, CDR2 YNNKEL (reference sequence). CDR3 length: 12 residues. CDR3 DNA sequence: TGTGCCAGCAGTCACACCAGGGTTGGCTACACCTTC. Protein: CASSHTRVGYTF.

The V and J genes are TRBV19 and TRBJ1-2; a weak D match, TRBD1 (6 bases). The V end was cut by 7 bases, the J end by 3 bases, with 12 bases between. Germline values: CDR1 LNHDA, CDR2 SQIVND (reference sequence). The CDR3 runs 13 residues. The CDR3 DNA is TGTGCCAGTAACCTTAAGGGGGACTATGGCTACACCTTC. It is translated as CASNLKGDYGYTF.

The rearrangement joins TRBV6-5 to TRBJ2-2; maybe TRBD1 (5 bases). Germline CDR1 and CDR2: MNHEY and SVGAGI. Trimming pared 7 bases from V and 6 bases from J, leaving 18 bases between. The CDR3 has 15 residues. As DNA, the CDR3 is TGTGCCAGCAACCAACCAGGGAAAGGGGCCGGGGAGCTGTTTTTT. Its protein product is CASNQPGKGAGELFF.

The chain is built from TRBV7-9 and TRBJ1-5, with D unclear. The V gene's germline CDR1 is SEHNR and CDR2 FQNEAQ (reference sequence). V shed 8 bases and J shed 5 bases, with 7 bases lying between them. There are 11 residues in the CDR3. Here the CDR3 reads CASGGDQPQHF. DNA of the CDR3: TGTGCCAGCGGCGGAGATCAGCCCCAGCATTTT.

The gene calls are TRBV6-1 and TRBJ1-3; a possible D gene is TRBD1 (5 bases). The V gene lost 0 bases and the J gene lost 4 bases, with 10 bases spanning the gap. Germline-derived CDR1 and CDR2 are MNHNS and SASEGT. This CDR3 has 15 amino acids. The CDR3 DNA sequence: TGTGCCAGCAGTGAAGCGCGAGGGGAAGGAAACACCATATATTTT. Amino acids: CASSEARGEGNTIYF.

V is TRBV7-9 and J is TRBJ1-2; the match to TRBD1 covers 8 bases. CDR3 length: 17 amino acids. The germline V gene encodes CDR1 SEHNR and CDR2 FQNEAQ (reference sequence). V trimming: 4 bases; J trimming: 0 bases; junction bases outside the gene matches: 10. CDR3 in amino acids: CASSSLGTGPTNYGYTF. Written as DNA, the CDR3 is TGTGCCAGCAGCTCCCTCGGGACAGGACCCACTAACTATGGCTACACCTTC.

The chain has TRBV19 and TRBJ1-2; 8 nucleotides agree with TRBD1. The CDR3 spans 15 residues. Per germline, CDR1 LNHDA and CDR2 SQIVND (reference sequence). Trimming removed 3 bases from V and 2 bases from J; junction bases left unmatched: 5. In DNA form, the CDR3 reads TGTGCCAGTAGTATTGGGACAGGTCCCAACTATGGCTACACCTTC. Translated, it gives CASSIGTGPNYGYTF.

V gene TRBV30 combines with J gene TRBJ1-6, with no clear D. V lost 3 bases and J lost 6, with 15 bases in between. CDR1 GTSNPN and CDR2 SVGIG come from the germline V gene (reference sequence). The CDR3 length is 15 residues. The CDR3 nucleotides are TGTGCCTGGAGCGCAGTGAGACGTTCTAATTCACCCCTCCACTTT. Protein: CAWSAVRRSNSPLHF.